The 8 T cell receptor beta chains presented below share a single source sample, sequenced in a study of human T cells and chemical hapten exposure. TCRdb fed the RACE reads into MiXCR, producing one record per CDR3 protein. The data contain some 350,000 distinct CDR3 sequences, roughly 6.9% of them singletons. Time point denoted: patch test 1, 2 weeks after DPC sensitization. The treatment here: therapeutic diphenylcyclopropenone sensitization with weekly scalp DPC. The source material was whole blood, sampled in connection with sensitization to the hapten diphenylcyclopropenone (DPC). The receptors derive from a woman under 30 with alopecia areata. Some clones in this sample may be carry-over from other donors' samples.

This clonotype was counted only a few times. This rearrangement joins TRBV7-9 to TRBJ1-4; TRBD1 is a possible D gene (6 bases). With 5 bases removed from V and 0 bases from J, the gap between germline ends came to 22 bases. Germline assignment: CDR1 SEHNR and CDR2 FQNEAQ (reference sequence). CDR3 length: 19 amino acids. The CDR3, as DNA: TGTGCCAGCAGCCCAAGACAGGCCAGTCCTCCCGCAACTAATGAAAAACTGTTTTTT. Encoded protein: CASSPRQASPPATNEKLFF.

The CDR3 DNA follows: TGTGCCAGCAGGTCCGGACCCAGCGTAATCTATGGCTACACCTTC. Translating it yields CASRSGPSVIYGYTF. This chain joins TRBV12-3 or TRBV12-4 and TRBJ1-2; D gene uncertain. CDR3 length: 15 residues. Trimming shortened V by 6 bases and J by 4 bases, and 18 bases separated the two germline ends.

Ten or more counts support this clonotype. This sequence joins TRBV5-1 and TRBJ2-7; 9 bases match TRBD1. V lost 5 bases and J lost 4; bases outside the gene matches: 7. The CDR3 is 14 residues long. The germline gives CDR1 SGHRS, CDR2 YFSETQ. CDR3 amino acids: CASRTDRGGYEQYF. CDR3 nucleotide sequence: TGCGCCAGCAGGACGGACAGGGGAGGATACGAGCAGTACTTC.

This clonotype showed up many times. CDR3: CASSYSLYTDTQYF. CDR3 coding DNA: TGTGCCAGCAGTTACTCCCTATACACAGATACGCAGTATTTT. V and J are TRBV6-5 and TRBJ2-3; D gene ambiguous. CDR3 size: 14 residues. Between the trimmed V and J ends, which lost 0 bases and 2 bases, there was a span of 6 bases. The germline gives CDR1 MNHEY, CDR2 SVGAGI.

This clonotype was detected ten times or more. The V call is TRBV7-2, the J call TRBJ1-2; D perhaps matches TRBD1 (5 bases). This CDR3 has 15 amino acids. Trimming removed 2 bases at V and 8 bases at J, with 18 bases between. Germline CDR1 and CDR2: SGHTA and FQGNSA. The CDR3 DNA reads as TGTGCCAGCAGCTTAAGTCAGCCGGGGCAGGGCGGCTACACCTTC. Translated: CASSLSQPGQGGYTF.

The chain is built from TRBV6-1 and TRBJ1-5; 9 positions agree with TRBD1. In germline, CDR1 is MNHNS, CDR2 SASEGT. The CDR3 extends over 15 amino acids. Trimming cost V 6 bases and J 9 bases; bases outside gene matches: 12. The CDR3: CASRTLDRGEGPQHF. CDR3 coding DNA: TGTGCCAGCAGGACCTTGGACAGGGGCGAGGGGCCCCAGCATTTT.

This clonotype was picked up a small number of times. The V and J genes are TRBV2 and TRBJ1-2; D is uncertain. V lost 1 base and J lost 4, with 19 bases in between. CDR1 SNHLY and CDR2 FYNNEI come from the germline V gene. CDR3 length equals 17 residues. The CDR3 loop is CASSEGFRGGSLYGYTF. The CDR3 DNA reads TGTGCCAGCAGTGAAGGATTTAGAGGAGGCTCCCTCTATGGCTACACCTTC.

A few counts support this clonotype. This chain joins TRBV2 and TRBJ1-4; no clear D. The germline V gene encodes CDR1 SNHLY and CDR2 FYNNEI. CDR3 length: 16 amino acids. Trimming shortened V by 6 bases and J by 2 bases, and 16 bases separated the two germline ends. The CDR3 DNA reads as TGTGCCAGCAGCCTGAGCCCCCACGGGACTAATGAAAAACTGTTTTTT. Protein: CASSLSPHGTNEKLFF.